These 12 T cell receptor beta chains share one sample of origin, sequenced in a study of tissue T cells after allogeneic stem cell transplantation. Profiled with immunoSEQ multiplex PCR; TCRdb holds only in-frame clones, not every one. This table holds about 16,000 clones, about three quarters found once. The sequencing sample was made of spleen. The receptor source for this set is a female BALB/c mouse in good health. These mice share the MHC haplotype H2-d.

About this clone: The germline and genes are mouse ones. Read sequence stops 1 residue before the CDR3 end, and the germline J gene provides the missing end. The chain is built from TRBV14 and TRBJ2-5; D may be TRBD1 (5 bases). The CDR3 length is 14 residues. Looked up from germline, CDR1 is SGHDT and CDR2 is FRDEAV. V lost 2 bases to trimming and J lost 3 bases, with 10 bases between them. Partial CDR3 DNA: TGTGCCAGCAGTTTAGTTGGACAACAAGACACCCAGTAC. Translation: CASSLVGQQDTQY. The entire CDR3 sequence reads CASSLVGQQDTQYF.

As regards this clone: Mouse gene names and germline throughout. The read gets to within 1 residue of the CDR3 end, and the germline J gene fills in the rest. This sequence joins TRBV13-1 and TRBJ2-1, with 8 bases that match TRBD1. CDR1 and CDR2 (germline): NSHNY, SYGAGN. CDR3 length: 14 amino acids. V trimming: 3 bases; J trimming: 5 bases; junction bases outside the gene matches: 4. The part of the CDR3 DNA that was read is TGTGCCAGCAGTGCCGGGACAGGCAATGCTGAGCAGTTC. Protein: CASSAGTGNAEQF. The whole CDR3 protein is CASSAGTGNAEQFF.

Concerning this clone itself: Gene labels here are mouse ones. The sequenced CDR3 bases are TGTGCCAGCAGCCGCACAGGGATTTCCAACGAAAGATTATTT. This translates into CASSRTGISNERLF. The whole CDR3 is CASSRTGISNERLFF. The V gene is TRBV2, the J gene TRBJ1-4, with D possibly matching TRBD1 (6 bases). The CDR3 is cut off 1 residue early in the read; its end comes from the germline J gene. The CDR3 runs 15 residues. Trimming stripped 4 bases from V and 0 bases from J, with 9 bases between. The germline V gene encodes CDR1 LGHNA and CDR2 YSYQKL.

About this clone itself: The gene symbols are mouse symbols. The DNA ends 1 residue before the CDR3 does, and the rest of the CDR3 is filled in from the germline J gene. The rearrangement links TRBV1 to TRBJ1-3; possibly TRBD1 for D (6 bases). The CDR3 runs to 15 residues. Between the trimmed V and J ends, which lost 0 bases and 3 bases, there was a span of 9 bases. The germline CDR1 and CDR2 sequences are NSQYPW and LRSPGD (reference sequence). Partial CDR3 DNA: TGCACCTGCAGTGCAGATACACAGGGTGGAAATACGCTCTAT. Amino acid sequence: CTCSADTQGGNTLY. The whole CDR3 reads CTCSADTQGGNTLYF.

Remarks on this clone: The germline and genes are mouse ones. The DNA ends 1 residue before the CDR3 does, and the rest of the CDR3 is filled in from the germline J gene. The chain has TRBV13-1 and TRBJ1-4; tentative D call: TRBD1 (5 bases). Per the germline V gene, CDR1 is NSHNY and CDR2 is SYGAGN. The CDR3 has 17 amino acids. V lost 3 bases and J 0 bases, leaving 15 bases between the germline ends. CDR3 in amino acids: CASSAPLSTVSNERLFF. The sequenced part of the CDR3 DNA is TGTGCCAGCAGTGCCCCCCTATCGACAGTTTCCAACGAAAGATTATTT. The entire variable domain, with the rest obtained from reference TRBV13-1 and TRBJ1-4, is as follows: EAAVTQSPRNKVTVTGGNVTLSCRQTNSHNYMYWYRQDTGHGLRLIHYSYGAGNLRIGDVPDGYKATRTTQEDFFLLLELASPSQTSLYFCASSAPLSTVSNERLFFGHGTKLSVL.

To note about this clone: Mouse gene names and germline throughout. Read sequence stops 1 residue before the CDR3 end, and the germline J gene provides the missing end. This chain uses TRBV5 with TRBJ2-4; 7 nucleotides line up with TRBD2. This CDR3 region has 15 residues. Germline V gene sequence: CDR1 LGHNA, CDR2 YNLKQL (reference sequence). The V segment lost 1 base and the J segment 0 bases; nucleotides outside the gene matches: 1. CDR3: CASSQVWGSQNTLYF. The sequenced part of the CDR3 DNA is TGTGCCAGCAGCCAAGTCTGGGGGAGTCAAAACACCTTGTAC.

This clone occurred a few times. Gene labels here are mouse ones. The read gets to within 1 residue of the CDR3 end, and the germline J gene fills in the rest. The V and J genes are TRBV1 and TRBJ1-4; D is possibly TRBD1 (5 bases). From germline, CDR1 is NSQYPW and CDR2 LRSPGD (reference sequence). The CDR3 covers 15 residues. The V and J ends lost 4 bases and 0 bases respectively, with 9 bases between them. The CDR3: CTCSGRQISNERLFF. Partial CDR3 DNA: TGCACCTGCAGTGGCCGACAGATTTCCAACGAAAGATTATTT.

Concerning this clone: The germline and genes are mouse ones. The CDR3 sequence is CASSLTDTGQLYF. Partial CDR3 DNA: TGTGCCAGCAGTTTGACGGACACCGGGCAGCTCTAC. This rearrangement joins TRBV13-1 to TRBJ2-2; no clear D gene. The read finishes 1 residue shy of the CDR3 end, and the germline J gene is used to complete it. The CDR3 runs 13 residues. Trimming took 4 bases from V and 3 from J, leaving 7 bases between them. Germline V gene sequence: CDR1 NSHNY, CDR2 SYGAGN.

This clone was seen a single time. Gene names refer to mouse genes. The sequenced fragment ends 1 residue before the CDR3 boundary, so the rest is inferred from the germline J gene. This rearrangement joins TRBV29 to TRBJ1-1; no definite D call. Per germline, CDR1 MSHET and CDR2 SYDVDS. V dropped 2 bases and J dropped 3 bases, with 7 bases sitting between them. The CDR3 totals 13 residues. The part of the CDR3 DNA that was read is TGTGCTAGCAGTTTAATAAAATACACAGAAGTCTTC. It is translated as CASSLIKYTEVF. From start to end, the CDR3 is CASSLIKYTEVFF.

Concerning this clone itself: The gene symbols are mouse symbols. The CDR3 goes on 1 residue after the read ends, and that part is filled in from the germline J gene. V is TRBV16 and J is TRBJ1-1; D remains ambiguous. The CDR3 consists of 16 residues. CDR1 is SGHSA and CDR2 is FRNQAP in the germline V gene. Trimming took off 1 base at V and 0 bases at J, with 12 bases between the two ends. CDR3 DNA, as far as it was read: TGTGCAAGCAGCTTAGCCGGGAACGGGGCAAACACAGAAGTCTTC. Translating it yields CASSLAGNGANTEVF. From start to end, the CDR3 is CASSLAGNGANTEVFF.

To note about this clone: Gene names refer to mouse genes. The sequence runs out 1 residue before the end of the CDR3; the remainder is reconstructed from the germline J gene. V usage is TRBV1 and J usage is TRBJ1-1, with D unclear. The CDR3 runs to 13 residues. Germline V CDR1 and CDR2: NSQYPW, LRSPGD (reference sequence). V was clipped by 3 bases and J by 1 base, with 6 bases between them. The CDR3 here is CTCSAGGNTEVFF. The CDR3 DNA, read in part, is TGCACCTGCAGTGCTGGAGGAAACACAGAAGTCTTC.

In the case of this clone: Gene names refer to mouse genes. The missing CDR3 end, 1 residue past where the read stops, is filled in from the germline J gene. V gene TRBV31 combines with J gene TRBJ2-5, with 9 bases identical to TRBD2. Trimming took 0 bases from V and 3 from J; bases not matched to a gene: 4. Germline V gene lookup returns CDR1 GKSSPN and CDR2 SITVG. The CDR3 consists of 15 residues. The CDR3 here is CAWSLIGLGQDTQYF. The CDR3 bases that were read are TGTGCCTGGAGTCTAATAGGACTGGGGCAAGACACCCAGTAC.